The 32 T cell receptor beta chains presented below share a single source sample, sequenced in a study of early T cells in non-severe SARS-CoV-2 infection. TCRdb passed the 5' RACE reads through MiXCR, listing each CDR3 protein once. There are under 70,000 distinct CDR3 sequences in the sample; 9.5% to 13% occur only once, and 3.5% to 4% lies in the top ten. Sequences were obtained from whole blood. These receptors all stem from an adult who was a healthcare worker with PCR-confirmed SARS-CoV-2 infection or an uninfected control (not recorded which).

This chain uses TRBV11-2 with TRBJ2-1, with 7 bases fitting TRBD2. V gave up 2 bases and J gave up 3 bases; unmatched junction bases: 7. The CDR3 spans 16 residues. Germline CDR1 SGHAT, CDR2 FQNNGV. CDR3 residues: CASSLLGGSNYNEQFF. The CDR3 DNA reads TGTGCCAGCAGCTTACTGGGCGGGAGTAACTACAATGAGCAGTTCTTC. The full variable domain, with the rest looked up from reference TRBV11-2 and TRBJ2-1, is EAGVAQSPRYKIIEKRQSVAFWCNPISGHATLYWYQQILGQGPKLLIQFQNNGVVDDSQLPKDRFSAERLKGVDSTLKIQPAKLEDSAVYLCASSLLGGSNYNEQFFGPGTRLTVL.

The chain links TRBV29-1 to TRBJ2-3, with D perhaps matching TRBD2 (6 bases). Germline V lookup: CDR1 SQVTM, CDR2 ANQGSEA. The V end lost 4 bases, the J end lost 0 bases, and 8 bases lay between the germline ends. This CDR3 is 13 amino acids long. The CDR3 sequence: CSVVAGSTDTQYF. The CDR3 coding sequence is TGCAGCGTTGTTGCGGGGAGCACAGATACGCAGTATTTT.

Ten or more counts support this clonotype. This chain links TRBV6-6 with TRBJ2-6; tentatively, D is TRBD1 (5 bases). CDR3 length: 15 residues. Germline V gives CDR1 MNHNY, CDR2 SVGAGI (reference sequence). Deletions cut 5 bases from V and 4 bases from J, with 12 bases between. CDR3 loop: CASSPGLRGANVLTF. CDR3 in DNA: TGTGCCAGCAGTCCAGGGTTAAGGGGGGCCAACGTCCTGACTTTC.

This clonotype was detected many times. This chain links TRBV6-4 with TRBJ2-1; 7 nucleotides match TRBD2. The CDR3 has 15 amino acids. Germline V gives CDR1 MRHNA, CDR2 SNTAGT. V gave up 4 bases and J gave up 8 bases; unmatched junction bases: 11. The CDR3 coding sequence is TGTGCCAGCAGTGCCAGAGCTAGCGGTATCTATGAGCAGTTCTTC. Amino acid sequence: CASSARASGIYEQFF.

This clonotype appeared many times. This sequence joins TRBV29-1 and TRBJ2-2; 11 bases agree with TRBD2. The CDR3 totals 18 residues. The germline V gene encodes CDR1 SQVTM and CDR2 ANQGSEA. J lost 4 bases, V lost 6 bases, and 16 bases had no gene match. The CDR3, as DNA: TGCAGCGTCCTGCTAGCGGGGGGTCCCCTCCGTTTCACCGGGGAGCTGTTTTTT. This gives the protein CSVLLAGGPLRFTGELFF.

This clonotype was detected ten times or more. V and J are TRBV14 and TRBJ1-1; tentative D call: TRBD1 (5 bases). The V end lost 0 bases, the J end lost 0 bases, and 20 bases lay between the germline ends. The CDR3 is made up of 19 amino acids. Germline CDR1 is SGHDN and CDR2 is FVKESK. CDR3 amino acids: CASSQEHPGLAFMNTEAFF. The CDR3 bases are TGTGCCAGCAGCCAAGAGCACCCAGGGTTAGCCTTTATGAACACTGAAGCTTTCTTT.

The CDR3 DNA reads as TGTGCCAGCAGGCCAGACACCGGGGAGCTGTTTTTT. It encodes CASRPDTGELFF. The V gene is TRBV2, the J gene TRBJ2-2; D is unclear. Germline CDR1 is SNHLY and CDR2 is FYNNEI. This CDR3 comprises 12 residues. Trimming took off 6 bases at V and 3 bases at J, with 5 bases between the two ends.

This clonotype appeared a few times. This rearrangement joins TRBV7-6 to TRBJ2-3; 9 bases are shared with TRBD2. The V segment lost 3 bases and the J segment 3 bases; nucleotides outside the gene matches: 7. The length of the CDR3 is 16 residues. Germline CDR1 is SGHVS and CDR2 is FNYEAQ. The CDR3 is CASSLRPGLATDTQYF. For the CDR3, the DNA is TGTGCCAGCAGCTTGCGCCCGGGACTAGCTACAGATACGCAGTATTTT.

There are a few counts of this clonotype. This chain links TRBV3-1 with TRBJ1-1; D may be TRBD1 (6 bases). V was shortened by 10 bases and J by 3 bases, with 15 bases between the two germline ends. The germline V gene has CDR1 LGHDT and CDR2 YNNKEL (reference sequence). The CDR3 extends over 13 amino acids. CDR3 DNA: TGTGCCACCTCACCGGGACAATACACTGAAGCTTTCTTT. Protein sequence: CATSPGQYTEAFF.

This clonotype came up many times. V and J are TRBV28 and TRBJ1-4; 10 bases fit TRBD1. Per the germline V gene, CDR1 is MDHEN and CDR2 is SYDVKM. The CDR3 contains 15 residues. The V segment lost 3 bases and the J segment 7 bases; nucleotides outside the gene matches: 5. Here the CDR3 DNA reads TGTGCCAGCAGTTTGGCCGACAGGGGGCTTGAAAAACTGTTTTTT. Encoded protein: CASSLADRGLEKLFF.

This clonotype has ten or more counts. The V gene is TRBV6-5, the J gene TRBJ2-2; D is possibly TRBD1 (6 bases). With 4 bases removed from V and 5 bases from J, the gap between germline ends came to 14 bases. The CDR3 is 15 amino acids. CDR1 is MNHEY and CDR2 is SVGAGI in the germline V gene. CDR3 amino acids: CASSFWGPGTGELFF. CDR3 DNA: TGTGCCAGCAGTTTTTGGGGGCCTGGTACCGGGGAGCTGTTTTTT.

This clonotype showed up just a few times. Written as DNA, the CDR3 is TGTGCCAGCAGCGTTACCGGGACTCCCAACGGCAATGGCTACACCTTC. It yields the protein CASSVTGTPNGNGYTF. The chain couples TRBV9 to TRBJ1-2; a possible D gene is TRBD1 (5 bases). The germline CDR1 and CDR2 sequences are SGDLS and YYNGEE. The CDR3 length is 16 residues. V lost 2 bases, J lost 6 bases, and 20 bases lay in between.

This clonotype was seen many times. This chain joins TRBV9 and TRBJ2-2; 7 nucleotides agree with TRBD1. The CDR3 is 16 residues long. The J segment lost 4 bases and the V segment lost 3 bases, leaving 9 bases of the junction unmatched. CDR1 is SGDLS, CDR2 YYNGEE, per germline. This CDR3 is CASSGTGASSTGELFF. CDR3 bases: TGTGCCAGCAGCGGAACAGGGGCCTCTAGCACCGGGGAGCTGTTTTTT.

This clonotype has a handful of counts. This chain uses TRBV20-1 with TRBJ2-3; the match to TRBD2 covers 7 bases. Per germline, CDR1 DFQATT and CDR2 SNEGSKA (reference sequence). V was clipped by 3 bases and J by 3 bases; unmatched bases: 9. The CDR3 runs to 15 residues. CDR3 bases: TGCAGTGCTAGCCTCGGGAGCGGGGTGACAGATACGCAGTATTTT. Translation gives CSASLGSGVTDTQYF.

The V and J genes are TRBV2 and TRBJ2-7, with 7 bases identical to TRBD1. Germline CDR1 reads SNHLY; CDR2 reads FYNNEI. The CDR3 has 15 residues. The V segment lost 10 bases and the J segment 0 bases; nucleotides outside the gene matches: 12. CDR3 nucleotides: TGTGCCACACAGTACAGGGGACGAAGCTCCTACGAGCAGTACTTC. This encodes CATQYRGRSSYEQYF.

This clonotype was seen repeatedly, ten times or more. CDR3 protein: CASRQVSGGVRDTQYF. DNA for the CDR3: TGTGCCAGCAGACAAGTAAGCGGAGGAGTGAGGGATACGCAGTATTTT. V gene TRBV6-2 or TRBV6-3 combines with J gene TRBJ2-3; tentative D call: TRBD2 (5 bases). The germline V gene encodes CDR1 MNHEY and CDR2 SVGEGT. The length of the CDR3 is 16 residues. The V gene lost 6 bases and the J gene lost 6 bases, with 22 bases spanning the gap.

The V and J genes are TRBV29-1 and TRBJ2-7; D assignment may be TRBD1 or TRBD2 (7 bases each). The CDR3 has 13 amino acids. V lost 7 bases to trimming and J lost 6 bases, with 19 bases between them. Germline CDR1 is SQVTM and CDR2 is ANQGSEA. The CDR3 reads CSAGGTASLEQYF. For the CDR3, the DNA is TGCAGCGCCGGGGGGACAGCCTCCCTCGAGCAGTACTTC.

Only a few counts were recorded for this clonotype. The CDR3 loop reads CASRARTSGGVSYNEQFF. CDR3 nucleotides: TGTGCCAGCCGCGCCCGGACTAGCGGGGGGGTGTCCTACAATGAGCAGTTCTTC. The rearrangement joins TRBV12-3 or TRBV12-4 to TRBJ2-1; 15 nucleotides line up with TRBD2. The CDR3 is 18 amino acids. The V gene end was trimmed by 8 bases and the J gene end by 1 base; junction bases not matched to a gene: 9.

Turning to this clonotype: One end of the junction is discordant with germline, which a read error may explain. The J gene is TRBJ1-2, the V gene TRBV25-1; 9 nucleotides line up with TRBD1. Germline V gene data show CDR1 as MGHDK and CDR2 as SYGVNS. The CDR3 runs to 14 residues. DNA of the CDR3: TGTGCTAGCAGTGGGGACAGGGATGGCTATGGCTACACCTTC. Translating gives CASSGDRDGYGYTF.

A word on this clonotype: At one end the junction does not follow the germline gene, possibly because of a read error. This chain connects TRBV6-1 to TRBJ2-1; D not certain. The length of the CDR3 is 17 residues. Germline V gives CDR1 MNHNS, CDR2 SASEGT. The CDR3 region has the DNA TGTGCCAGCAGTGAGAGTCGGGCGGCCAGCGTTTACAGTGAGCAGTTCTTC. Translating it yields CASSESRAASVYSEQFF.

This clonotype turned up a few times. The chain's CDR3 is CASSFGQEQFF. The CDR3 DNA follows: TGTGCCAGCAGCTTTGGACAGGAGCAGTTCTTC. The chain joins TRBV7-9 to TRBJ2-1, with D possibly matching TRBD1 (6 bases). Looked up from germline, CDR1 is SEHNR and CDR2 is FQNEAQ (reference sequence). V was shortened by 3 bases and J by 10 bases, with 7 bases between the two germline ends. This CDR3 contains 11 residues.

This clonotype was observed many times. This chain connects TRBV19 to TRBJ2-1; 14 positions agree with TRBD2. This CDR3 region has 17 residues. With 5 bases clipped from V and 1 base from J, the junction kept 4 bases outside the gene matches. CDR1 and CDR2 (germline): LNHDA, SQIVND (reference sequence). CDR3 nucleotide sequence: TGTGCCAGTAGTCCCAGGACTAGCGGGAGGTCCTACAATGAGCAGTTCTTC. This encodes CASSPRTSGRSYNEQFF.

This clonotype was found many times. V and J are TRBV27 and TRBJ2-7, with TRBD2 matching 14 bases. The germline CDR1 and CDR2 sequences are MNHEY and SMNVEV (reference sequence). Trimming removed 5 bases from V and 7 bases from J; junction bases left unmatched: 4. The CDR3 has 14 amino acids. The CDR3 DNA sequence: TGTGCCAGCAGTCCGGGACTAGCGGGAGATGAGCAGTACTTC. Residues: CASSPGLAGDEQYF.

This clonotype appeared many times. J is TRBJ2-7 and V is TRBV19; possibly TRBD1 for D (5 bases). Germline V lookup: CDR1 LNHDA, CDR2 SQIVND (reference sequence). Trimming took 5 bases from V and 2 from J, leaving 10 bases between them. The CDR3 spans 13 residues. CDR3 DNA: TGTGCCAGTAGTTTCGAACAGGCCTACGAGCAGTACTTC. Protein: CASSFEQAYEQYF.

This clonotype occurred a few times. This chain connects TRBV14 to TRBJ2-4, with unresolved D. Germline lookup yields CDR1 SGHDN and CDR2 FVKESK. This CDR3 is 14 amino acids long. V gave up 8 bases and J gave up 4 bases, with 15 bases separating them. CDR3 in amino acids: CASSKRTEKNIQYF. The CDR3, as DNA: TGTGCCAGCTCTAAAAGAACAGAGAAAAACATTCAGTACTTC.

This clonotype appeared many times. CDR3 coding DNA: TGTGCCAGCAGCTTATCAGGGACTAGGGGGCCCTACGAGCAGTACTTC. Translation gives CASSLSGTRGPYEQYF. The chain couples TRBV13 to TRBJ2-7; D might be TRBD2 (8 bases). Germline CDR1 PRHDT, CDR2 FYEKMQ (reference sequence). The CDR3 length is 16 residues. V was clipped by 2 bases and J by 2 bases, with 16 bases between them.

This clonotype was counted at least ten times. V usage is TRBV7-2 and J usage is TRBJ1-1; 7 bases agree with TRBD1. Trimming took 1 base from V and 3 from J; bases not matched to a gene: 2. Germline values: CDR1 SGHTA, CDR2 FQGNSA. This CDR3 is built from 14 residues. DNA of the CDR3: TGTGCCAGCAGCTTAGAGGGGGCCTACACTGAAGCTTTCTTT. The encoded protein is CASSLEGAYTEAFF.

V and J are TRBV20-1 and TRBJ2-5, with D tentatively TRBD1 (5 bases). The CDR3 spans 12 residues. Per germline, CDR1 DFQATT and CDR2 SNEGSKA (reference sequence). The V and J ends lost 1 base and 4 bases respectively, with 7 bases between them. The CDR3 DNA sequence: TGCAGTGCTAGAGGACAGAGAGAGACCCAGTACTTC. Translation gives CSARGQRETQYF.

This clonotype was found many times. V gene TRBV28 combines with J gene TRBJ2-7; D remains ambiguous. In germline, CDR1 is MDHEN, CDR2 SYDVKM. V lost 3 bases, J lost 5 bases, and 5 bases lay in between. This CDR3 region has 11 residues. The CDR3 reads CASSFFHEQYF. The CDR3 nucleotides read TGTGCCAGCAGTTTTTTCCACGAGCAGTACTTC.

This clonotype was recorded many times. This chain connects TRBV12-3 or TRBV12-4 to TRBJ2-1; 7 positions agree with TRBD1. Losses at the gene ends were 3 bases for V and 9 bases for J; bases not matched to a gene: 11. The CDR3 has 15 amino acids. In DNA, the CDR3 is TGTGCCAGCAGTTTCCTCATCACAGGGGATCCTGAGCAGTTCTTC. It codes for CASSFLITGDPEQFF.

This clonotype was recorded a few times. The genes are TRBV3-1 and TRBJ1-2, with D maybe TRBD1 (5 bases). CDR1 is LGHDT and CDR2 is YNNKEL in the germline V gene (reference sequence). The CDR3 has 16 residues. V lost 3 bases and J lost 4, with 18 bases in between. DNA of the CDR3: TGTGCCAGCAGCCAGAGTCCGACAGAATGGGGCTATGGCTACACCTTC. Translating it yields CASSQSPTEWGYGYTF.

Concerning this clonotype itself: A much more abundant neighbour one base away suggests this may be a read error. This sequence joins TRBV3-1 and TRBJ2-5; a weak D match, TRBD2 (5 bases). The CDR3 has 13 residues. Germline lookup yields CDR1 LGHDT and CDR2 YNNKEL (reference sequence). V lost 7 bases to trimming and J lost 0 bases, with 9 bases between them. CDR3 nucleotide sequence: TGTGCCAGCAAGGTGAGGGACCAAGAGACCCAGTACTTC. It specifies CASKVRDQETQYF.